A single sample gave rise to the 19 T cell receptor beta chains below, sequenced in a study of cytomegalovirus exposure and HLA in healthy donors. PCR primers comprised 60 Vbeta and 13 Jbeta primers. Assay: immunoSEQ multiplex PCR; the TCRdb copy retains only in-frame clones and omits some. Of about 130,000 clones listed, 55% to 75% are singletons. The specimen sequenced was PBMCs. These receptors were obtained from a human donor in good health.

The gene calls are TRBV10-3 and TRBJ2-6; D gene uncertain. The CDR3 length is 13 residues. V lost 8 bases to trimming and J lost 6 bases, with 11 bases between them. Germline values: CDR1 ENHRY, CDR2 SYGVKD. The CDR3 bases are TGTGCCATCCGTCGCGACTTGGCCAACGTCCTGACTTTC. This codes for CAIRRDLANVLTF.

Regarding this clone: An end of the junction differs from the germline gene, which may be a read error. The chain joins TRBV7-9 to TRBJ2-3, with 10 bases lining up with TRBD2. From germline, CDR1 is SEHNR and CDR2 FQNEAQ (reference sequence). The CDR3 is 18 residues long. CDR3 sequence reads: CSSSLALASGGHTDTQYF. CDR3 DNA: TGTTCCAGCAGCTTAGCGCTTGCTAGCGGGGGACACACAGATACGCAGTATTTT.

The V gene is TRBV7-2, the J gene TRBJ2-3; TRBD2 agrees at 11 bases. CDR3 length: 18 amino acids. V lost 1 base and J lost 2; bases outside the gene matches: 8. Germline lookup yields CDR1 SGHTA and CDR2 FQGNSA. CDR3 amino acids: CASSLGRLAGPLTDTQYF. In DNA form, the CDR3 reads TGTGCCAGCAGCTTAGGGCGACTAGCGGGGCCTCTCACAGATACGCAGTATTTT.

This sequence joins TRBV13 and TRBJ1-1; the D is unclear. V lost 5 bases and J lost 0, with 7 bases in between. Germline loops: CDR1 PRHDT, CDR2 FYEKMQ (reference sequence). This CDR3 contains 13 residues. In nucleotides, the CDR3 is TGTGCCAGCAGCGAGGTTATGAACACTGAAGCTTTCTTT. This translates into CASSEVMNTEAFF.

Only one count was recorded for this clone. The genes are TRBV27 and TRBJ2-7; 7 nucleotides match TRBD1. Trimming cost V 6 bases and J 7 bases; bases outside gene matches: 18. Germline CDR1 and CDR2: MNHEY and SMNVEV (reference sequence). The CDR3 is 16 residues long. CDR3 amino acids: CASSLGTASLTWEQYF. The CDR3 DNA reads as TGTGCCAGCAGCTTGGGGACAGCAAGTTTGACTTGGGAGCAGTACTTC.

J is TRBJ1-5 and V is TRBV6-5, with 8 bases lining up with TRBD1. V shed 6 bases and J 3 bases; nucleotides not matched to a gene: 4. This CDR3 is 14 amino acids long. CDR1 and CDR2 (germline): MNHEY, SVGAGI. The CDR3 region is CASRGTGPNQPQHF. CDR3 coding DNA: TGTGCCAGCAGAGGGACAGGACCCAATCAGCCCCAGCATTTT.

This clone was observed a handful of times. Different DNA sequences within this sample yield the same CDR3. The V call is TRBV11-3, the J call TRBJ2-2; D is possibly TRBD1 (6 bases). Trimming removed 1 base at V and 6 bases at J, with 21 bases between. This CDR3 has 18 residues. Germline V lookup: CDR1 SGHNT, CDR2 YENEEA. CDR3 sequence: CASSLVGPTGSWAGELFF. CDR3 in DNA: TGTGCCAGCAGCTTAGTCGGGCCGACAGGCTCGTGGGCCGGGGAGCTGTTTTTT.

V usage is TRBV19 and J usage is TRBJ2-1; D is possibly TRBD2 (6 bases). Germline-derived CDR1 and CDR2 are LNHDA and SQIVND (reference sequence). Trimming left V 5 bases short and J 0 bases short, with 17 bases between. The CDR3 contains 17 residues. This CDR3 is CASSVRSGGSSYNEQFF. The CDR3 DNA sequence: TGTGCCAGTAGTGTGAGGTCCGGGGGAAGCTCCTACAATGAGCAGTTCTTC.

V and J are TRBV5-4 and TRBJ2-7; 12 positions match TRBD2. The germline V gene has CDR1 SGHNT and CDR2 YYREEE (reference sequence). Losses at the gene ends were 5 bases for V and 0 bases for J; bases not matched to a gene: 6. CDR3 length equals 16 residues. CDR3 amino acids: CASSRLAGGPSYEQYF. In nucleotides, the CDR3 is TGTGCCAGCAGTCGTCTAGCGGGAGGGCCCTCCTACGAGCAGTACTTC.

The rearrangement joins TRBV5-1 to TRBJ2-5; 9 nucleotides align to TRBD1. The trim removed 2 bases at V and 6 bases at J, leaving 8 bases unmatched. Germline CDR1 is SGHRS and CDR2 is YFSETQ. CDR3 size: 15 residues. The CDR3 sequence: CASSLHGTGLQTQYF. DNA of the CDR3: TGCGCCAGCAGCTTACACGGGACAGGGCTACAGACCCAGTACTTC.

This clone was recorded a few times. The chain couples TRBV2 to TRBJ2-3; 8 bases map to TRBD2. V was pared by 3 bases and J by 0 bases, with 2 bases of the junction left unmatched. Per germline, CDR1 SNHLY and CDR2 FYNNEI. This CDR3 has 15 amino acids. This CDR3 reads CASSDPGGSTDTQYF. Written as DNA, the CDR3 is TGTGCCAGCAGTGACCCGGGGGGGAGCACAGATACGCAGTATTTT. The full variable domain, in which reference TRBV2 and TRBJ2-3 provide the parts outside the CDR3, is EPEVTQTPSHQVTQMGQEVILRCVPISNHLYFYWYRQILGQKVEFLVSFYNNEISEKSEIFDDQFSVERPDGSNFTLKIRSTKLEDSAMYFCASSDPGGSTDTQYFGPGTRLTVL.

This clone was seen a handful of times. The chain links TRBV13 to TRBJ2-3, with D possibly matching TRBD2 (6 bases). V shed 5 bases and J shed 9 bases, with 15 bases lying between them. CDR1 and CDR2 (germline): PRHDT, FYEKMQ (reference sequence). This CDR3 has 13 residues. CDR3 nucleotides: TGTGCCAGCAGCCCTCCCGGGGGTCCCACGCAGTATTTT. This translates into CASSPPGGPTQYF.

The V call is TRBV28, the J call TRBJ1-5; D may be TRBD1 (5 bases). The ends were cut back, 3 bases at V and 6 bases at J, with 18 bases in the middle. Germline CDR1 and CDR2: MDHEN and SYDVKM. CDR3 length: 16 amino acids. The CDR3 DNA reads as TGTGCCAGCAGTTTCTTCGTGGGTTCGGGGGGTCAGCCCCAGCATTTT. It codes for CASSFFVGSGGQPQHF.

This chain joins TRBV18 and TRBJ2-5; TRBD2 is a possible D gene (6 bases). This CDR3 has 16 amino acids. CDR1 KGHSH and CDR2 LQKENI come from the germline V gene. V dropped 0 bases and J dropped 9 bases, with 20 bases sitting between them. Here the CDR3 reads CASSPPSEGRRGAQYF. As DNA, the CDR3 is TGTGCCAGCTCACCACCATCGGAGGGGCGGAGAGGGGCCCAGTACTTC.

V usage is TRBV29-1 and J usage is TRBJ1-2; D perhaps matches TRBD1 (5 bases). Germline CDR1 and CDR2: SQVTM and ANQGSEA. The CDR3 has 12 residues. Trimming cost V 4 bases and J 8 bases, with 14 bases left between them. The CDR3 loop is CSVAYRSFGYTF. CDR3 nucleotide sequence: TGCAGCGTTGCGTACAGGAGCTTCGGCTACACCTTC.

The chain employs TRBV9 and TRBJ2-7; TRBD1 might be the D (5 bases). The ends were cut back, 3 bases at V and 5 bases at J, with 15 bases in the middle. The CDR3 is made up of 14 amino acids. The germline V gene encodes CDR1 SGDLS and CDR2 YYNGEE. CDR3 coding DNA: TGTGCCAGCAGCGCGCCCGAGCTGGGGCACGAGCAGTACTTC. As protein: CASSAPELGHEQYF. Full variable domain (outside the CDR3, taken from reference TRBV9 and TRBJ2-7): DSGVTQTPKHLITATGQRVTLRCSPRSGDLSVYWYQQSLDQGLQFLIQYYNGEERAKGNILERFSAQQFPDLHSELNLSSLELGDSALYFCASSAPELGHEQYFGPGTRLTVT.

V gene TRBV15 combines with J gene TRBJ2-3; 9 bases agree with TRBD2. Trimming took 0 bases from V and 9 from J; bases not matched to a gene: 7. This CDR3 region has 15 residues. CDR1 and CDR2 from the germline V gene are LNHNV and YYDKDF (reference sequence). CDR3 loop: CATSRDPREGETQYF. The CDR3 coding sequence is TGTGCCACCAGCAGAGATCCGCGGGAGGGTGAGACGCAGTATTTT. The full variable domain, rest sourced from reference TRBV15 and TRBJ2-3, is DAMVIQNPRYQVTQFGKPVTLSCSQTLNHNVMYWYQQKSSQAPKLLFHYYDKDFNNEADTPDNFQSRRPNTSFCFLDIRSPGLGDTAMYLCATSRDPREGETQYFGPGTRLTVL.

The rearrangement uses TRBV7-2 and TRBJ1-1; a weak D match, TRBD1 (6 bases). Trimming pared 5 bases from V and 1 base from J, leaving 11 bases between. There are 14 residues in the CDR3. CDR1 is SGHTA and CDR2 is FQGNSA in the germline V gene. CDR3 coding DNA: TGTGCCAGCAGCCCTCAGACAGGGAACACTGAAGCTTTCTTT. This encodes CASSPQTGNTEAFF. Supplemented by reference TRBV7-2 and TRBJ1-1, the full variable domain reads GAGVSQSPSNKVTEKGKDVELRCDPISGHTALYWYRQSLGQGLEFLIYFQGNSAPDKSGLPSDRFSAERTGGSVSTLTIQRTQQEDSAVYLCASSPQTGNTEAFFGQGTRLTVV.

The rearrangement links TRBV27 to TRBJ2-2, with 8 bases aligning to TRBD1. The germline V gene encodes CDR1 MNHEY and CDR2 SMNVEV (reference sequence). V shed 5 bases and J 4 bases; nucleotides not matched to a gene: 6. The CDR3 is 15 amino acids. CDR3 region: CASSKTGAGTGELFF. The CDR3, as DNA: TGTGCCAGCAGTAAGACAGGGGCCGGCACCGGGGAGCTGTTTTTT.